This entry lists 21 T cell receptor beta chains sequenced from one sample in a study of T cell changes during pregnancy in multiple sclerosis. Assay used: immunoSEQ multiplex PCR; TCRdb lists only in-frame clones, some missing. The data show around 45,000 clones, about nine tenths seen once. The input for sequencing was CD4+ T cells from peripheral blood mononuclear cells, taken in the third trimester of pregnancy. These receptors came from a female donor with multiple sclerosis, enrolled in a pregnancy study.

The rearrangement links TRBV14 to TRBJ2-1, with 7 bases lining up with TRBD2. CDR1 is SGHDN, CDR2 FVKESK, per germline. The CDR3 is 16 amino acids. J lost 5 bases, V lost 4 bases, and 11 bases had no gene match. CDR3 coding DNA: TGTGCCAGCAGCCTGCCGGGCGGGAGAAAGAACAATGAGCAGTTCTTC. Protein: CASSLPGGRKNNEQFF. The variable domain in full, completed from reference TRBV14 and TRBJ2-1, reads EAGVTQFPSHSVIEKGQTVTLRCDPISGHDNLYWYRRVMGKEIKFLLHFVKESKQDESGMPNNRFLAERTGGTYSTLKVQPAELEDSGVYFCASSLPGGRKNNEQFFGPGTRLTVL.

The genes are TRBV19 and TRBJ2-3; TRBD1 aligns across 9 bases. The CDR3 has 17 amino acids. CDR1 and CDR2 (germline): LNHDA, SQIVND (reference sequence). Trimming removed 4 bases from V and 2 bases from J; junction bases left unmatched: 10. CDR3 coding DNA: TGTGCCAGTAGTACTGGGCCCGGGACAGGGTCCACAGATACGCAGTATTTT. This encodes CASSTGPGTGSTDTQYF. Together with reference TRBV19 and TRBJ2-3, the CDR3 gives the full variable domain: DGGITQSPKYLFRKEGQNVTLSCEQNLNHDAMYWYRQDPGQGLRLIYYSQIVNDFQKGDIAEGYSVSREKKESFPLTVTSAQKNPTAFYLCASSTGPGTGSTDTQYFGPGTRLTVL.

The CDR3 DNA reads as TGTGCCAGCAGCACACCCCTCCCGGGACAGGGGGCTGTCACAGATACGCAGTATTTT. Protein product: CASSTPLPGQGAVTDTQYF. V gene TRBV5-8 combines with J gene TRBJ2-3, with 12 positions matching TRBD1. From germline, CDR1 is SGHTS and CDR2 YDEGEE. V shed 4 bases, J shed 2 bases, and the junction held 14 bases outside the gene matches. The CDR3 length is 19 residues.

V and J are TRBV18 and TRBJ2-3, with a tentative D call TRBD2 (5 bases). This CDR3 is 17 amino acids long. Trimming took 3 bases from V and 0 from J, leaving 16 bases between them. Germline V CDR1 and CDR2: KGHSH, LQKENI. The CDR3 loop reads CASSPRTASTSTDTQYF. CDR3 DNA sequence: TGTGCCAGCTCACCCCGGACTGCTTCTACTAGCACAGATACGCAGTATTTT.

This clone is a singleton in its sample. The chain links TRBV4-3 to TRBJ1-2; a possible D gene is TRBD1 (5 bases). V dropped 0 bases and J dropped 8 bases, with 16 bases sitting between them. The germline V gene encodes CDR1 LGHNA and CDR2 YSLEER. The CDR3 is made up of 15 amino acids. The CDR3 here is CASSQDWGGGRGYTF. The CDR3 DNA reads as TGCGCCAGCAGCCAAGACTGGGGGGGAGGACGCGGCTACACCTTC.

CDR3 nucleotides: TGTGCCAGCAACTTAGGGATGGACAGGGCGTATGGCTACACCTTC. Protein product: CASNLGMDRAYGYTF. The J gene is TRBJ1-2, the V gene TRBV6-6; TRBD1 agrees at 8 bases. This CDR3 is built from 15 residues. Germline loops: CDR1 MNHNY, CDR2 SVGAGI (reference sequence). Losses at the gene ends were 7 bases for V and 5 bases for J; bases not matched to a gene: 12.

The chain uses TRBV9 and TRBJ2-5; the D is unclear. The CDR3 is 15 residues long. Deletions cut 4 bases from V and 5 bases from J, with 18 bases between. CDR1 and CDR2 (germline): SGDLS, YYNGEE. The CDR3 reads CASSPTPSSRETQYF. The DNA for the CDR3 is TGTGCCAGCAGCCCTACCCCCTCCTCCAGGGAGACCCAGTACTTC.

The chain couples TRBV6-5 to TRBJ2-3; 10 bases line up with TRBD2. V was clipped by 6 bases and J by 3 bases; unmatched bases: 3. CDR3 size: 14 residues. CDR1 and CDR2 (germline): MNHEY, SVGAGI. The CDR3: CASRSSGSTDTQYF. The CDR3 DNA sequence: TGTGCCAGCAGGTCTAGCGGGAGTACAGATACGCAGTATTTT.

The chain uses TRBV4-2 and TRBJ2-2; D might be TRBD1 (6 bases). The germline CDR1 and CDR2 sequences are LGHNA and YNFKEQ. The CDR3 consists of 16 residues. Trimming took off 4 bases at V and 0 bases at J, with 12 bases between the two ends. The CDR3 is CASSRLTGTNTGELFF. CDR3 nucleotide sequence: TGTGCCAGCAGCCGCCTTACAGGGACGAACACCGGGGAGCTGTTTTTT.

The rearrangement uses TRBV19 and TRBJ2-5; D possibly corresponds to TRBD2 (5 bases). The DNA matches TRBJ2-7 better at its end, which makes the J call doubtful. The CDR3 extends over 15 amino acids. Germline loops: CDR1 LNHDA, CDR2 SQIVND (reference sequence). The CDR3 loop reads CASSISSLAGYEQYF. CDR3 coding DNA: TGTGCCAGTAGTATATCAAGTCTAGCCGGATACGAGCAGTACTTC.

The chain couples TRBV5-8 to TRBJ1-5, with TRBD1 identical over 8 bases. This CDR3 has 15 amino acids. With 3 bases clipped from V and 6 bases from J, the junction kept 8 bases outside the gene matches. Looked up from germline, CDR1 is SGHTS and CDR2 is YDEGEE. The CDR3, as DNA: TGTGCCAGCAGCTCAAAACAGGGGGTAGGTCAGCCCCAGCATTTT. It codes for CASSSKQGVGQPQHF.

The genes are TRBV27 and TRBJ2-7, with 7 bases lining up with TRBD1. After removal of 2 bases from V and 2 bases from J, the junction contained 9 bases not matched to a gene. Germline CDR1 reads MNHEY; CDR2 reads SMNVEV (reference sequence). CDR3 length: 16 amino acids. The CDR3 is CASSLTTGTVTYEQYF. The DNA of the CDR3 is TGTGCCAGCAGTTTAACCACCGGGACAGTAACCTACGAGCAGTACTTC.

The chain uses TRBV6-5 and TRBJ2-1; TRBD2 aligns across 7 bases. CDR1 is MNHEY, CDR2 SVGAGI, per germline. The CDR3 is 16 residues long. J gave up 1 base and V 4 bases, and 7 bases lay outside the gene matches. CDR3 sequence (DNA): TGTGCCAGCAGTTCCGCAAGCGGGATATCCTACAATGAGCAGTTCTTC. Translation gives CASSSASGISYNEQFF.

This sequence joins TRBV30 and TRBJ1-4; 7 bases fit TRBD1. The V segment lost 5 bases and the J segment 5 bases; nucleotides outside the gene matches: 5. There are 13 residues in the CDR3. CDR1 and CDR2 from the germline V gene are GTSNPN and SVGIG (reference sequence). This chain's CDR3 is CAWDRVGNEKLFF. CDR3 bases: TGTGCCTGGGACAGGGTAGGGAATGAAAAACTGTTTTTT.

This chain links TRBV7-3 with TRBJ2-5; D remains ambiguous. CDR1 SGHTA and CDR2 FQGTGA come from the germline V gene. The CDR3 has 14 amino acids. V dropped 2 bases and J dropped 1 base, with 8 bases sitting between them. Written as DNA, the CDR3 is TGTGCCAGCAGCTTATGGGCCGGCCAAGAGACCCAGTACTTC. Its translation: CASSLWAGQETQYF.

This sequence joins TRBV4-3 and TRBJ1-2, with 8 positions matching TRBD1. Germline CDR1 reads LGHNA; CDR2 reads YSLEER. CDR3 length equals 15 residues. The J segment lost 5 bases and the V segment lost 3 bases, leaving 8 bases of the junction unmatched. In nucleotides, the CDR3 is TGCGCCAGCAGCCAGACAGGGGCCGGACTATATGGCTACACCTTC. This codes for CASSQTGAGLYGYTF.

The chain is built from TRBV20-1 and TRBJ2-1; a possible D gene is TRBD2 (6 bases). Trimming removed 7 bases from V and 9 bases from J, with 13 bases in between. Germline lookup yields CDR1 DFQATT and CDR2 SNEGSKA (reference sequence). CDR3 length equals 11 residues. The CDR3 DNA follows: TGCAGTGTTGGCACTAGCACTGAGCAGTTCTTC. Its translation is CSVGTSTEQFF.

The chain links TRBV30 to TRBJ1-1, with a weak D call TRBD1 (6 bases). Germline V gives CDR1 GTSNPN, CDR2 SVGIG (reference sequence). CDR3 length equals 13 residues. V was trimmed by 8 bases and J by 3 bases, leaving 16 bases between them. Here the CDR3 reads CAATSGGHTEAFF. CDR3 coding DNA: TGTGCCGCGACCTCGGGGGGGCACACTGAAGCTTTCTTT.

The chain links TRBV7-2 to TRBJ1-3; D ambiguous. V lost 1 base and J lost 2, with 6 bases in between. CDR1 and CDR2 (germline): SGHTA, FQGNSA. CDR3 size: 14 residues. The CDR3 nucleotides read TGTGCCAGCAGCTTAGATCACACTGGAAACACCATATATTTT. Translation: CASSLDHTGNTIYF.

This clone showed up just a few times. The CDR3 DNA sequence: TGTGCCTGGAGTGTACGCCCGGTGACTGAAGCTTTCTTT. Its translation: CAWSVRPVTEAFF. The gene calls are TRBV30 and TRBJ1-1, with D hard to call. Germline V lookup: CDR1 GTSNPN, CDR2 SVGIG (reference sequence). V dropped 0 bases and J dropped 5 bases, with 10 bases sitting between them. CDR3 length equals 13 residues.

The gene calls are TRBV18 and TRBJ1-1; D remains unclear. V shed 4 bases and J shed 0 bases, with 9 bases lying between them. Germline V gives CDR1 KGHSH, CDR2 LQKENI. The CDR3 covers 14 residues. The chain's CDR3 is CASSLDTLNTEAFF. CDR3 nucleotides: TGTGCCAGCTCACTCGACACACTGAACACTGAAGCTTTCTTT.